This entry features one T cell receptor beta chain sequence. Its cognate antigen is unknown. The TCR beta CDR3 regions underwent amplification using RNA transcripts as the source. The HTBI primer set was used in a first-round RT-PCR of the TCR CDR3. TCRdb re-called the multiplex PCR reads through MiXCR, storing one row per CDR3 protein. The table has fewer than 750,000 distinct CDR3 sequences, 14% to 15% seen once. This record belongs to a study of T cells in Graves' hyperthyroidism and ophthalmopathy. The study's findings and limits: Peripheral blood also featured most of the thyroid clonotypes expanded above 0.001.

In the ophthalmopathy cohort, Clinical Activity Score was at least 3, NOSPECS grade at least 4, and duration under 3 months. Diagnoses rested on clinical symptoms, serum thyroxine and TRAb, thyroid ultrasound and orbital computed tomography. The authors took PBMCs from roughly 9.3 ml fresh peripheral blood. This TCR came from a woman in her thirties or forties with Graves' ophthalmopathy. Sequenced sample: blood.

CDR3 protein: CASSPSISAGEAFF. The CDR3 bases are TGTGCCAGCTCACCTTCTATATCCGCAGGTGAAGCTTTCTTT. V usage is TRBV18 and J usage is TRBJ1-1; D is undetermined. V was pared by 3 bases and J by 7 bases, with 15 bases between. Germline V CDR1 and CDR2: KGHSH, LQKENI. The CDR3 runs to 14 residues.